These 8 T cell receptor beta chains share one sample of origin, sequenced in a study of cytomegalovirus exposure and HLA in healthy donors. Repertoires were generated with immunoSEQ multiplex PCR, while TCRdb's copy carries only in-frame clones and drops some. The data show 250,000 to 400,000 clones, with 88% seen just once and around 0.91% held by the top ten. Sequences were obtained from PBMCs. The origin of the receptors is a man in his thirties or forties in good health and CMV-seronegative.

This chain uses TRBV27 with TRBJ2-5, with 9 bases that match TRBD2. From germline, CDR1 is MNHEY and CDR2 SMNVEV (reference sequence). CDR3 length equals 14 residues. J was trimmed by 5 bases and V by 4 bases; bases with no gene match: 5. CDR3 bases: TGTGCCAGCAGTTCAGGGACTAGCTGGGAGACCCAGTACTTC. The encoded protein is CASSSGTSWETQYF.

The V call is TRBV29-1, the J call TRBJ2-2, with D possibly TRBD2 on 6 matching bases. The germline V and J ends were trimmed by 6 bases and 7 bases, with 9 bases remaining between them. The CDR3 is 11 residues long. From germline, CDR1 is SQVTM and CDR2 ANQGSEA. The CDR3 DNA is TGCAGCGTCCCGGAGGGCGGGGAGCTGTTTTTT. Protein product: CSVPEGGELFF.

The genes are TRBV9 and TRBJ1-6; 9 nucleotides agree with TRBD1. The CDR3 is made up of 14 amino acids. With V trimmed by 5 bases and J by 8 bases, 5 bases remained unmatched. Germline V gene data show CDR1 as SGDLS and CDR2 as YYNGEE. CDR3 sequence (DNA): TGTGCCAGCAGTATGGGACAGGGTGATTCACCCCTCCACTTT. Its protein product is CASSMGQGDSPLHF.

The J gene is TRBJ2-1, the V gene TRBV27, with 16 bases identical to TRBD2. J was trimmed by 10 bases and V by 5 bases; bases with no gene match: 8. Per the germline V gene, CDR1 is MNHEY and CDR2 is SMNVEV (reference sequence). This CDR3 is 16 amino acids long. This chain's CDR3 is CASSITGTSGGGEQFF. The CDR3 DNA reads as TGTGCCAGCAGTATCACCGGGACTAGCGGGGGGGGCGAGCAGTTCTTC.

This clone occurred a few times. The chain is built from TRBV6-5 and TRBJ1-6; a possible D gene is TRBD1 (6 bases). Germline V lookup: CDR1 MNHEY, CDR2 SVGAGI. V lost 0 bases to trimming and J lost 8 bases, with 11 bases between them. The CDR3 length is 15 residues. In DNA form, the CDR3 reads TGTGCCAGCAGTTACTCGGGGACACAGGATTCACCCCTCCACTTT. Amino acids: CASSYSGTQDSPLHF.

The genes are TRBV4-3 and TRBJ2-3; 10 bases are a match to TRBD2. The CDR3 contains 18 residues. Looked up from germline, CDR1 is LGHNA and CDR2 is YSLEER. Losses at the gene ends were 0 bases for V and 0 bases for J; bases not matched to a gene: 6. CDR3 in DNA: TGCGCCAGCAGCCAAGATCAAGGACTAGCGGTTAGCACAGATACGCAGTATTTT. Its translation is CASSQDQGLAVSTDTQYF.

This chain connects TRBV7-2 to TRBJ1-6, with 9 bases aligning to TRBD1. The CDR3 runs 15 residues. Germline loops: CDR1 SGHTA, CDR2 FQGNSA. The junction had 4 bases not matched to a gene; V was cut back by 5 bases and J by 5 bases. The CDR3 is CASSPGTGNNSPLHF. The CDR3, as DNA: TGTGCCAGCAGCCCCGGGACAGGGAATAATTCACCCCTCCACTTT.

The chain uses TRBV15 and TRBJ1-4; possible D gene TRBD1, 6 bases. The length of the CDR3 is 15 residues. The V and J ends lost 0 bases and 9 bases respectively, with 14 bases between them. Germline CDR1 is LNHNV and CDR2 is YYDKDF (reference sequence). In DNA form, the CDR3 reads TGTGCCACCAGCAGAGATCATGGGACATCGCAAAAACTGTTTTTT. As protein: CATSRDHGTSQKLFF.